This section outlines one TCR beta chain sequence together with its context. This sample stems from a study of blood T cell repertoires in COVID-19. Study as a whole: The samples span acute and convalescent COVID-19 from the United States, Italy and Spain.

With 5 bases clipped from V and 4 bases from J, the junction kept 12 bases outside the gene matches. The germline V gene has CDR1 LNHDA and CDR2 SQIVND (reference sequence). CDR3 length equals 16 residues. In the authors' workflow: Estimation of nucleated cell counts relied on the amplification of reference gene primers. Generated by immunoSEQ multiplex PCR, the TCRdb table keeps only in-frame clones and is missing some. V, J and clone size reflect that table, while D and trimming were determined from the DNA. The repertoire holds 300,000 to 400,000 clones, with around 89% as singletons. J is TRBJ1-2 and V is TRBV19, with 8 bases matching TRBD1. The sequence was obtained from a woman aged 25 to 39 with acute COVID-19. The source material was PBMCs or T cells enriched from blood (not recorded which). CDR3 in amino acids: CASSVSAGQVLYGYTF. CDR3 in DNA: TGTGCCAGTAGTGTCAGCGCGGGACAGGTACTCTATGGCTACACCTTC.